A single sample gave rise to the 20 T cell receptor beta chains below, sequenced in a study of T-cell reconstitution after alpha-beta-depleted transplantation in children. As it was prepared, the TCRbeta library received unique molecular identifiers. TCRdb reprocessed the PCR reads with MiXCR, giving one entry per CDR3 protein. Among 60,000 to 85,000 distinct CDR3 sequences, roughly 20% were seen once, and the ten largest hold about half. Source: PBMCs, mostly from graft donor cells, taken 360 days after TCRalphabeta/CD19-depleted stem cell transplant. These receptor sequences come from a male patient under 10 years old who had a stem cell transplant for acute lymphoblastic leukemia, so the T cells may come from the graft donor.

This sequence joins TRBV10-1 and TRBJ2-1; 8 bases are a match to TRBD2. J lost 9 bases, V lost 3 bases, and 10 bases had no gene match. This CDR3 has 15 residues. Germline lookup yields CDR1 WNHNN and CDR2 SYGVQD (reference sequence). CDR3 DNA sequence: TGCGCCAGCAGTGACAAAACGGGAGGGCCCAGTGAGCAGTTCTTC. Residues: CASSDKTGGPSEQFF.

This clonotype was seen more than once but under ten times. CDR3 amino acids: CASSLDRGYIQYF. The CDR3 DNA sequence: TGTGCCAGCAGCCTAGACAGGGGTTACATTCAGTACTTC. This rearrangement joins TRBV12-3 or TRBV12-4 to TRBJ2-4; 8 bases agree with TRBD1. With 6 bases clipped from V and 8 bases from J, the junction kept 6 bases outside the gene matches. This CDR3 region has 13 residues.

Ten or more counts support this clonotype. The chain recombines TRBV11-2 with TRBJ1-5; D not resolved. The CDR3 is made up of 15 amino acids. The germline gives CDR1 SGHAT, CDR2 FQNNGV. The ends were cut back, 2 bases at V and 3 bases at J, with 11 bases in the middle. The CDR3 sequence: CASSLSPSPNQPQHF. The CDR3 DNA is TGTGCCAGCAGCTTATCTCCCAGCCCCAATCAGCCCCAGCATTTT.

The V and J genes are TRBV4-2 and TRBJ2-7; 9 bases are a match to TRBD2. V shed 1 base and J 3 bases; nucleotides not matched to a gene: 7. Germline V gene sequence: CDR1 LGHNA, CDR2 YNFKEQ. The CDR3 has 16 amino acids. CDR3 bases: TGTGCCAGCAGCCAAGCTGGGAAGACTAGCGGCTACGAGCAGTACTTC. The encoded protein is CASSQAGKTSGYEQYF.

This clonotype appeared a few times. This sequence joins TRBV12-3 or TRBV12-4 and TRBJ1-5; 9 bases agree with TRBD1. The V gene end was trimmed by 6 bases and the J gene end by 2 bases; junction bases not matched to a gene: 5. The CDR3 has 15 amino acids. The CDR3 DNA follows: TGTGCCAGCAGACCCGGACAGGGGCGCAATCAGCCCCAGCATTTT. Its translation: CASRPGQGRNQPQHF.

This clonotype was counted between two and nine times. V usage is TRBV7-6 and J usage is TRBJ2-2; 15 bases fit TRBD2. Germline CDR1 and CDR2: SGHVS and FNYEAQ. V lost 0 bases, J lost 0 bases, and 5 bases stayed unmatched. The CDR3 extends over 20 amino acids. The CDR3 loop is CASSLAPGLAGGANTGELFF. CDR3 in DNA: TGTGCCAGCAGCTTAGCCCCCGGACTAGCGGGAGGGGCGAACACCGGGGAGCTGTTTTTT.

This clonotype was recorded a few times. V usage is TRBV27 and J usage is TRBJ2-7, with D possibly matching TRBD2 (5 bases). The CDR3 sequence is 14 residues long. Germline CDR1 is MNHEY and CDR2 is SMNVEV (reference sequence). With 3 bases removed from V and 7 bases from J, the gap between germline ends came to 16 bases. The CDR3 nucleotides read TGTGCCAGCAGTTTGATGGGAGTCGGCTATGAGCAGTACTTC. The encoded protein is CASSLMGVGYEQYF.

A note on this clonotype: Sequence at one end of the junction differs from germline and may be a read error. CDR3 amino acids: CASSPRPESYNEQFF. CDR3 bases: TGTGCTAGCAGCCCTAGGCCGGAGTCCTACAATGAGCAGTTCTTC. V is TRBV11-3 and J is TRBJ2-1; D gene unclear. This CDR3 region has 15 residues. Per the germline V gene, CDR1 is SGHNT and CDR2 is YENEEA. Full variable domain (remainder filled in from reference TRBV11-3 and TRBJ2-1): EAGVVQSPRYKIIEKKQPVAFWCNPISGHNTLYWYLQNLGQGPELLIRYENEEAVDDSQLPKDRFSAERLKGVDSTLKIQPAELGDSAVYLCASSPRPESYNEQFFGPGTRLTVL.

V usage is TRBV20-1 and J usage is TRBJ2-3; 11 bases map to TRBD2. The V gene end was trimmed by 5 bases and the J gene end by 2 bases; junction bases not matched to a gene: 6. The CDR3 loop spans 15 amino acids. Per germline, CDR1 DFQATT and CDR2 SNEGSKA (reference sequence). In DNA form, the CDR3 reads TGCAGTGCTCCGGGACTAGCGGACTTCACAGATACGCAGTATTTT. Amino acid sequence: CSAPGLADFTDTQYF.

The genes are TRBV11-2 and TRBJ2-1; D remains unclear. Germline V gives CDR1 SGHAT, CDR2 FQNNGV. Trimming took off 4 bases at V and 5 bases at J, with 9 bases between the two ends. This CDR3 region has 13 residues. CDR3 residues: CASSSRRDNEQFF. CDR3 nucleotide sequence: TGTGCCAGCAGCTCTAGACGAGACAATGAGCAGTTCTTC.

The V call is TRBV10-3, the J call TRBJ2-2; 8 bases line up with TRBD2. The CDR3 runs to 18 residues. Germline CDR1 reads ENHRY; CDR2 reads SYGVKD. Trimming cost V 2 bases and J 1 base; bases outside gene matches: 9. The CDR3 loop is CAISEPPGGKLNTGELFF. In DNA, the CDR3 is TGTGCCATCAGTGAGCCTCCGGGGGGGAAACTGAACACCGGGGAGCTGTTTTTT.

V gene TRBV5-1 combines with J gene TRBJ2-1; 13 bases are a match to TRBD2. The germline CDR1 and CDR2 sequences are SGHRS and YFSETQ. The J segment lost 6 bases and the V segment lost 4 bases, leaving 7 bases of the junction unmatched. This CDR3 is built from 16 residues. CDR3 nucleotides: TGCGCCAGCAGCATACTACTAGCGGGAGGGCCCAATGAGCAGTTCTTC. Translated: CASSILLAGGPNEQFF.

This clonotype was counted a few times. The V gene is TRBV11-3, the J gene TRBJ2-2; unclear D gene. Between the trimmed V and J ends, which lost 7 bases and 7 bases, there was a span of 13 bases. CDR3 length equals 13 residues. Germline CDR1 and CDR2: SGHNT and YENEEA. CDR3 sequence reads: CASNLAGFGELFF. The CDR3 DNA reads as TGTGCCAGCAATTTAGCCGGGTTCGGGGAGCTGTTTTTT.

About this clonotype: One junction end disagrees with the germline gene, perhaps due to a read error. V usage is TRBV7-7 and J usage is TRBJ2-2; 10 bases agree with TRBD2. CDR3 length equals 16 residues. Germline lookup yields CDR1 SSHAT and CDR2 FNYEAQ (reference sequence). CDR3 in amino acids: CASSFALAGVIGELFF. DNA of the CDR3: TGTGCTAGCAGCTTCGCTCTAGCGGGAGTTATCGGGGAGCTGTTTTTT.

The V call is TRBV6-1, the J call TRBJ2-7; D is ambiguous. CDR1 and CDR2 from the germline V gene are MNHNS and SASEGT. The CDR3 runs to 14 residues. V was shortened by 6 bases and J by 3 bases, with 15 bases between the two germline ends. CDR3 sequence reads: CASSRTLLRYEQYF. CDR3 DNA sequence: TGTGCCAGCAGCCGTACCCTCTTGCGCTACGAGCAGTACTTC.

V is TRBV20-1 and J is TRBJ2-1, with 7 bases fitting TRBD1. Looked up from germline, CDR1 is DFQATT and CDR2 is SNEGSKA (reference sequence). The CDR3 has 18 amino acids. The trim removed 6 bases at V and 4 bases at J, leaving 21 bases unmatched. The CDR3 sequence: CSAPALLRVQGYYNEQFF. The DNA of the CDR3 is TGCAGTGCCCCGGCGTTACTAAGGGTACAGGGGTATTACAATGAGCAGTTCTTC.

Ten or more counts support this clonotype. CDR3 in DNA: TGTGCCAGCAGTGAATATATGAGGGGTCACGGGGAGCTGTTTTTT. Protein sequence: CASSEYMRGHGELFF. The chain links TRBV25-1 to TRBJ2-2; D tentatively reads TRBD1 or TRBD2 (5 bases each). The germline CDR1 and CDR2 sequences are MGHDK and SYGVNS. This CDR3 has 15 residues. The V end lost 0 bases, the J end lost 7 bases, and 12 bases lay between the germline ends.

A few counts support this clonotype. V is TRBV12-3 or TRBV12-4 and J is TRBJ2-1, with 9 positions matching TRBD1. This CDR3 region has 15 residues. Germline trimming cut 5 bases from V and 3 bases from J; bases unmatched to any gene: 5. The CDR3 sequence is CASSPRDRVYNEQFF. Written as DNA, the CDR3 is TGTGCCAGCAGTCCCCGGGACAGGGTCTACAATGAGCAGTTCTTC.

The chain carries TRBV5-1 and TRBJ2-1; TRBD2 matches at 13 bases. The CDR3 runs to 18 residues. CDR1 and CDR2 from the germline V gene are SGHRS and YFSETQ. V lost 4 bases to trimming and J lost 1 base; unmatched junction nucleotides: 8. CDR3 sequence (DNA): TGCGCCAGCAGCCCGGGACTAGCGGGGCTTATTTCCTACAATGAGCAGTTCTTC. It is translated as CASSPGLAGLISYNEQFF.

The rearrangement joins TRBV5-1 to TRBJ2-2; D is unclear. CDR3 length: 15 amino acids. Germline-derived CDR1 and CDR2 are SGHRS and YFSETQ. V lost 1 base and J 1 base, leaving 8 bases between the germline ends. CDR3 nucleotide sequence: TGCGCCAGCAGCTTGTCATACAGGAACACCGGGGAGCTGTTTTTT. Translation gives CASSLSYRNTGELFF.